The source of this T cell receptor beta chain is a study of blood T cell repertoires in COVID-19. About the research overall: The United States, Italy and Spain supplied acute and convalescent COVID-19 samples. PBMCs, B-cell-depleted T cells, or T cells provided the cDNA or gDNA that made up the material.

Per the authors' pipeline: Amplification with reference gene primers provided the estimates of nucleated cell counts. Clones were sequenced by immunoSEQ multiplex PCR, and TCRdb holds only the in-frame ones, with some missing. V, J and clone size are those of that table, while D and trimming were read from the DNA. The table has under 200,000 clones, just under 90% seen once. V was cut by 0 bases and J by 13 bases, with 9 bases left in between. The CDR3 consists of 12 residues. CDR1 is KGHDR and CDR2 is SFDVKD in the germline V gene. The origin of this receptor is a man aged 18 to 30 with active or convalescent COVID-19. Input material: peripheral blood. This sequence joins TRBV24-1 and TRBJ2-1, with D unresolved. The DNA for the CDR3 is TGTGCCACCAGTGATTTGGCACTGAGCCAGTTCTTC. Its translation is CATSDLALSQFF.